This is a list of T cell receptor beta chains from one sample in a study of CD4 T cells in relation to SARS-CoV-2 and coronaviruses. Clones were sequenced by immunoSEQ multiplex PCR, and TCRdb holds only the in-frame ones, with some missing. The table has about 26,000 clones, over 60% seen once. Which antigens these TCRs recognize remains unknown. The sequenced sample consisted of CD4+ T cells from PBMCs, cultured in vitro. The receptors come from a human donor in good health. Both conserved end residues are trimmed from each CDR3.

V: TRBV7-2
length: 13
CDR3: ASSSQTGGYNEQF

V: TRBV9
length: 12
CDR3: ASSAGTRNQPQH

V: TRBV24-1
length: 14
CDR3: ATSDFGHPSNQPQH

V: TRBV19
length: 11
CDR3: ASTNGGGTEAF

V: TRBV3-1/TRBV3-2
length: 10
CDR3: ASSQAGETQY

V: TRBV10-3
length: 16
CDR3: AISGGLAGAANTGELF

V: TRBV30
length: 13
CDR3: AWSPMGGSNQPQH

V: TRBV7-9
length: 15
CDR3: ASSSSRTGDHGSPLH

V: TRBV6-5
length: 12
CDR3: ASIPPQGNTEAF

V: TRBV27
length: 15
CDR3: ASCGLAGKSNTGELF

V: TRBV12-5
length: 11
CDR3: ASDPPQGSGAF

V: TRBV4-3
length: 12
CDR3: ASSPDRANTEAF

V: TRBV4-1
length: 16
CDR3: ASSQDRLAGLRGGEQF

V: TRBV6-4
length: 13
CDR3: ASSARRTEQETQY

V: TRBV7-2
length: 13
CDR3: ASSLGWTGGQPQH

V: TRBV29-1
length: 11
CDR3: SVEKTGGTEAF

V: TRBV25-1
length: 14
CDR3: ASSDDRGPSTDTQY

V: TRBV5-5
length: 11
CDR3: ASSFEGLGLDF

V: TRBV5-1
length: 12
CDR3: ASSSGEANEKLF

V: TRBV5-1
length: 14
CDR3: ASSLEGSGRAETQY

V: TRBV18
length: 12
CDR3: ASSPLSNNEKLF

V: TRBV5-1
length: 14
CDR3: ASSPDPDGPGTEAF

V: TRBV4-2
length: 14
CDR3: ASGPILSGEAYEQY

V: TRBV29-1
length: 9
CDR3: SVALWGMQF

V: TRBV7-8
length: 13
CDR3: ASSLSRGTYNEQF

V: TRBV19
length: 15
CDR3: ASSPPLGTGVNTEAF

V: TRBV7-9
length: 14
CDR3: ASTPGGIGRGQLQF

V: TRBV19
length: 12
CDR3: ATGFQGGNQPQH

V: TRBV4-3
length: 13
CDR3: ASSHRVTGANVLT

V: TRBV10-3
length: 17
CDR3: AISESDPRTAGNTGELF

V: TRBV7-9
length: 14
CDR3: ASSSRTAPLGYGYT

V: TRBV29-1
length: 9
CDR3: SVGRTGELF

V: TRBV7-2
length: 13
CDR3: ASSLVAVSGNTIY

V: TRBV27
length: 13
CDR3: ATSTGTLGTDTQY

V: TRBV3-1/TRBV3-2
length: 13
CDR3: ASSSLRGWGKTQY

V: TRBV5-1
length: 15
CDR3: ASSLDRGRALNTEAF

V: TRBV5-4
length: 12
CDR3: ASSHNRGEDTQY

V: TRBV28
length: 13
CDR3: ASRGSQGTNTEAF

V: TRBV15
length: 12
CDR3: ATSRGAGSATQY

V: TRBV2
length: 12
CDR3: ASSEGWAGPAQY

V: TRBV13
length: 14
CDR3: ASSSLLAGATDTQY

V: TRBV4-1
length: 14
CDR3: ASSQPKQGWDTEAF

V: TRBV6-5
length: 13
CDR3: ASTPGAGRDTEAF

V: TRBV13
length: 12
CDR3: ASSWALTNYGYT

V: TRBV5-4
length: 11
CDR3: ASSLELNTEAF

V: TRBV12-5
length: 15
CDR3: ASGLTRQGSVYTEAF

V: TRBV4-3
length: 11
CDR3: ASSPAGTDTQY

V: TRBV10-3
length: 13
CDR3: AISYRDRRTDTQY

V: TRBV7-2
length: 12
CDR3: ASSFGGEGYGYT

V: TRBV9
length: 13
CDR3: ASSESLAGVGEQF

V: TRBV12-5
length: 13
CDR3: ASGLVAGHFYGYT

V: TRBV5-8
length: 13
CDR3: ASSPFIANTGELF

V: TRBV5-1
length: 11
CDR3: ATRDRMNTEAF

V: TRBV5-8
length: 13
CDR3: ASSLVSGHFRKQY

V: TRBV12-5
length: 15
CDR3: ASGLARGDASVYEQY